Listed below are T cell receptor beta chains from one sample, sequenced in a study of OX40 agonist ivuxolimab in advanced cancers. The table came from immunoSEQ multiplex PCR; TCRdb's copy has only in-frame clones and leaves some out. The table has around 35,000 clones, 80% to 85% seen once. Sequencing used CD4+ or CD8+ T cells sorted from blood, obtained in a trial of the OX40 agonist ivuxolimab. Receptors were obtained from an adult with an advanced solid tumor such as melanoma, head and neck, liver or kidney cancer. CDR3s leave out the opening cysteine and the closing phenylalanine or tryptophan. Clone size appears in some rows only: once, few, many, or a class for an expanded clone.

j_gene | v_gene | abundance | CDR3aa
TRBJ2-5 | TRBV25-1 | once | ASSERGAETQY
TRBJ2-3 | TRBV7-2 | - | ASSLDGRTSTDTQY
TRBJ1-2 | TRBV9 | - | ASSAASGLNYGYT
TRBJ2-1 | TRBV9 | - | ASSPRLDTSEQF
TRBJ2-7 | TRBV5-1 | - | ASSLAPETYEQY
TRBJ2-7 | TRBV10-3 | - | AISRDGASYEQY
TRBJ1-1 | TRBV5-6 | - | ASSGRQGRDTEAF
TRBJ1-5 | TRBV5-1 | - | ASSSFRTQHYSNQPQH
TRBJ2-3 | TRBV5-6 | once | ASSLVSTDTQY
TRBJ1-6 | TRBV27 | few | ASSLFRVNSPLH
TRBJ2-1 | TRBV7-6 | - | ASSLTSGYNEQF
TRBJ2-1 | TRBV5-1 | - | ASSLRWRGGPF
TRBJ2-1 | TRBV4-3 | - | ASSNYNEQF
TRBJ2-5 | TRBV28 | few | ASSFSPRDRQETQY
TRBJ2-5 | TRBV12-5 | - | ASGLGTGIQETQY
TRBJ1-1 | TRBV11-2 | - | ASSNRTGVRTEAF